The present T cell receptor beta chain was sequenced within a study of T cell changes during pregnancy in multiple sclerosis. Profiled with immunoSEQ multiplex PCR; TCRdb holds only in-frame clones, not every one. Of tens of thousands of clones listed, roughly 90% are singletons. The CDR3 covers 16 residues. CDR1 is SGHNT, CDR2 YYREEE, per germline (reference sequence). The germline V and J ends were trimmed by 1 base and 7 bases, with 20 bases remaining between them. The chain couples TRBV5-4 to TRBJ1-1, with D uncertain. The receptor's source is a female donor in good health, enrolled as a control in a pregnancy study. This sample comprised peripheral blood, obtained in the first trimester of pregnancy. The CDR3 DNA reads as TGTGCCAGCAGCTTGAAGTCCCGGGAATCGTGGCGTGAAGCTTTCTTT. This encodes CASSLKSRESWREAFF.